Presented here are 8 T cell receptor beta chains from one specimen sequenced in a study of T-cell memory formation after mild COVID-19 (dated by TCRdb to the early 2020s). The receptor library was made with 5' RACE. Sequencing took place on an Illumina NovaSeq 6000. TCRdb redid the processing of the public reads, applying fastp at Q25 and MiXCR, and retained in-frame beta chains. Records with the same CDR3 protein are collapsed into one entry carrying the most frequent genes and DNA. The sample contains around 200,000 distinct CDR3 sequences, over 20% of them found a single time. The ten largest clones add up to under 25% of the sample. The sequenced sample was PBMCs or a T cell subset sorted from them (not recorded which). The source is an adult woman who had mild COVID-19 (a few samples of this study predate the infection). The sample titles of this study are shuffled in the database, so cell type and time point are left out; the donor was told from shared clones.

This clonotype was seen a few times. J is TRBJ2-2 and V is TRBV7-3; D gene ambiguous. This CDR3 spans 12 amino acids. Germline CDR1 SGHTA, CDR2 FQGTGA. Trimming pared 7 bases from V and 7 bases from J, leaving 10 bases between. The CDR3: CASTFSGGELFF. CDR3 DNA: TGTGCCAGCACCTTTTCGGGCGGGGAGCTGTTTTTT.

This clonotype showed up just a few times. The rearrangement joins TRBV6-2 or TRBV6-3 to TRBJ2-2; the D is unclear. V gave up 1 base and J gave up 5 bases, with 11 bases separating them. This CDR3 is built from 15 residues. CDR1 and CDR2 from the germline V gene are MNHEY and SVGEGT. The CDR3 bases are TGTGCCAGCAGTTACTTCAAACTTTGGACCGGGGAGCTGTTTTTT. It specifies CASSYFKLWTGELFF.

The chain is built from TRBV24-1 and TRBJ1-2, with no clear D. The CDR3 extends over 14 amino acids. CDR1 KGHDR and CDR2 SFDVKD come from the germline V gene. Trimming left V 4 bases short and J 2 bases short, with 10 bases between. The CDR3 reads CATSDPGGNYGYTF. The CDR3 region has the DNA TGTGCCACCAGTGACCCGGGAGGGAACTATGGCTACACCTTC.

DNA for the CDR3: TGTGCCAGCAGCTCACCGGAGGGCTACACCTTC. The encoded protein is CASSSPEGYTF. The gene calls are TRBV4-2 and TRBJ1-2; unclear D gene. CDR1 and CDR2 (germline): LGHNA, YNFKEQ. CDR3 length: 11 amino acids. V was trimmed by 5 bases and J by 8 bases, leaving 9 bases between them.

J is TRBJ2-7 and V is TRBV9; 12 bases fit TRBD2. The CDR3 has 16 residues. The trim removed 0 bases at V and 6 bases at J, leaving 7 bases unmatched. Germline CDR1 is SGDLS and CDR2 is YYNGEE. DNA for the CDR3: TGTGCCAGCAGCGTAGTAGCCGGGACTAGCGGGCCCGAGCAGTACTTC. Protein product: CASSVVAGTSGPEQYF.

J is TRBJ2-1 and V is TRBV4-1, with 8 positions matching TRBD2. After removal of 2 bases from V and 4 bases from J, the junction contained 4 bases not matched to a gene. This CDR3 contains 15 residues. Looked up from germline, CDR1 is MGHRA and CDR2 is YSYEKL. CDR3 amino acids: CASSQRSGVYNEQFF. Written as DNA, the CDR3 is TGCGCCAGCAGCCAACGTAGCGGGGTTTACAATGAGCAGTTCTTC.

This clonotype has more than one count but fewer than ten. This rearrangement joins TRBV9 to TRBJ2-7; 7 positions match TRBD1. Germline CDR1 and CDR2: SGDLS and YYNGEE. The CDR3 runs 13 residues. Losses at the gene ends were 3 bases for V and 2 bases for J; bases not matched to a gene: 2. The CDR3 sequence is CASSGDRAYEQYF. DNA of the CDR3: TGTGCCAGCAGCGGGGACAGAGCCTACGAGCAGTACTTC.

This clonotype has only a few counts. The J gene is TRBJ1-1, the V gene TRBV5-1; 7 nucleotides align to TRBD1. The length of the CDR3 is 14 residues. Looked up from germline, CDR1 is SGHRS and CDR2 is YFSETQ. J gave up 4 bases and V 3 bases, and 6 bases lay outside the gene matches. CDR3 nucleotide sequence: TGCGCCAGCAGCTGGGAGGGGGCTGGCACTGAAGCTTTCTTT. This translates into CASSWEGAGTEAFF.